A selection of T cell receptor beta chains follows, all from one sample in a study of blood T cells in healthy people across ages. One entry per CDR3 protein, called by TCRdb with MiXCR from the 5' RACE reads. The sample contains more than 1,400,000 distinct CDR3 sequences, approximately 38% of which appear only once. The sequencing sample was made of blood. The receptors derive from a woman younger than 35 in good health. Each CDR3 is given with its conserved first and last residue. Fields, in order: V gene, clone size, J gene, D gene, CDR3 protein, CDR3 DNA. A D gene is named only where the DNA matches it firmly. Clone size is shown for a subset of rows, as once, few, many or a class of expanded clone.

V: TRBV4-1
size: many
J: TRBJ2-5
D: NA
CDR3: CASSQFGQETQYF
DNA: TGCGCCAGCAGCCAATTCGGCCAAGAGACCCAGTACTTC

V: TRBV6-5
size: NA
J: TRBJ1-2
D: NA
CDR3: CASSYDSGLYGYTF
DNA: TGTGCCAGCAGTTACGATTCGGGGCTCTATGGCTACACCTTC

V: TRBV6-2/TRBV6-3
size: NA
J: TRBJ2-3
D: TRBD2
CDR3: CASSPGLAGYSTHQNHTDTQYF
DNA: TGTGCCAGCAGTCCAGGACTAGCGGGTTACTCCACCCACCAAAACCACACAGATACGCAGTATTTT

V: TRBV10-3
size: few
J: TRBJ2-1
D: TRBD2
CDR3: CATYSGTNNEQFF
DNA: TGTGCCACCTACTCCGGGACTAACAATGAGCAGTTCTTC

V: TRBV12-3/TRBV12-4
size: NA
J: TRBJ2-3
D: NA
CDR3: CASSPKGPWDTQYF
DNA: TGTGCCAGCAGCCCTAAGGGGCCCTGGGATACGCAGTATTTT

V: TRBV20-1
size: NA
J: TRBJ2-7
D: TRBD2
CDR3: CSASPKSGRAYEQYF
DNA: TGCAGTGCTAGCCCTAAAAGCGGGAGGGCCTACGAGCAGTACTTC

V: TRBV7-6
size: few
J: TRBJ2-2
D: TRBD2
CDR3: CASTNRPAGGITGELFF
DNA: TGTGCCAGCACCAACCGTCCAGCGGGGGGGATCACCGGGGAGCTGTTTTTT

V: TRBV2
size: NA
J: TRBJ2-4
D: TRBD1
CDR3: CASSVRTGPTEEQYF
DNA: TGTGCCAGCAGTGTCCGGACAGGGCCCACTGAAGAGCAGTACTTC

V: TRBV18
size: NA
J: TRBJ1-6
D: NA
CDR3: CASSPSRQANSPLHF
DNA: TGTGCCAGCTCACCTTCCCGGCAGGCTAATTCACCCCTCCACTTT

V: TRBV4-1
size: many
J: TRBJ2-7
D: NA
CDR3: CASSHATGTMFYEQYF
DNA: TGCGCCAGCAGCCATGCGACCGGGACAATGTTCTACGAGCAGTACTTC

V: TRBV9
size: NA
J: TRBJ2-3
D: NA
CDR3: CASSKQGPTPTSTQYF
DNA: TGTGCCAGCAGCAAGCAAGGTCCAACCCCTACTTCTACGCAGTATTTT

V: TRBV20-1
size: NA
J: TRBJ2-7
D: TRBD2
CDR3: CSARFWQPGLAGGGSQYF
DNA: TGCAGTGCTAGATTCTGGCAGCCGGGACTAGCGGGAGGAGGATCTCAGTACTTC

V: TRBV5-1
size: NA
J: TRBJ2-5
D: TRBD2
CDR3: CASSHPRLAGGLGQETQYF
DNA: TGCGCCAGCAGCCACCCCAGACTAGCGGGGGGCCTCGGTCAAGAGACCCAGTACTTC

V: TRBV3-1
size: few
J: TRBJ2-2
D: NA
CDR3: CASSQGALANTGELFF
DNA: TGTGCCAGCAGCCAAGGGGCGTTAGCGAACACCGGGGAGCTGTTTTTT

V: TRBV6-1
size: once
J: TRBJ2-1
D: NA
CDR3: CASRVRTFEQNEQFF
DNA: TGTGCCAGCAGAGTTCGGACGTTTGAACAAAATGAGCAGTTCTTC

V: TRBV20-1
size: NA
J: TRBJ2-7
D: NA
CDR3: CSPSSYEQYF
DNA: TGCAGTCCGAGCTCCTACGAGCAGTACTTC

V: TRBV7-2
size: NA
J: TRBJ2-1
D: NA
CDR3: CASSLVTGAESYNEQFF
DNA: TGTGCCAGCAGCTTAGTTACGGGGGCTGAATCCTACAATGAGCAGTTCTTC

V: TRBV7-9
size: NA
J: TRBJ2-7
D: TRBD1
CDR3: CASSLVGTGQGNEQYF
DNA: TGTGCCAGCAGCTTAGTAGGTACGGGACAGGGGAACGAGCAGTACTTC

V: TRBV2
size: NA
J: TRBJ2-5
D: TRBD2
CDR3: CASKSVAGGQETQYF
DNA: TGTGCCAGCAAATCAGTAGCGGGAGGCCAAGAGACCCAGTACTTC

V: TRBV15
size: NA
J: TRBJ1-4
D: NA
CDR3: CATSPWGEKLFF
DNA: TGTGCCACCAGCCCCTGGGGGGAAAAACTGTTTTTT

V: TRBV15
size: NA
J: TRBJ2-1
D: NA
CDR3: CATSREGADEQFF
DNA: TGTGCCACCAGCAGAGAGGGAGCAGATGAGCAGTTCTTC

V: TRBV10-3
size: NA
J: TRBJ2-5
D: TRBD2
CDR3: CAISEQGLAAEIQETQYF
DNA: TGTGCCATCAGTGAGCAGGGACTAGCGGCAGAAATCCAAGAGACCCAGTACTTC

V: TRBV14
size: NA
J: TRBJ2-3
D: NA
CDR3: CASSQSGGLSTDTQYF
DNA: TGTGCCAGCAGCCAATCGGGGGGCTTGAGCACAGATACGCAGTATTTT

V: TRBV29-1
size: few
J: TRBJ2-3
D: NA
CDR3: CSVSGGWEDTQYF
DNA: TGCAGCGTTTCCGGGGGCTGGGAAGATACGCAGTATTTT

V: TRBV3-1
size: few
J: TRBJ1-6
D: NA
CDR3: CASREWGRNSPLHF
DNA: TGTGCCAGCAGGGAATGGGGTAGGAATTCACCCCTCCACTTT

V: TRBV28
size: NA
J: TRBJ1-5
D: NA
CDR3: CASSSALDGSNQPQHF
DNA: TGTGCCAGCAGTTCCGCCTTGGACGGAAGCAATCAGCCCCAGCATTTT

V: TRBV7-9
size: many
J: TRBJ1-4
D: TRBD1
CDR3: CASSGGTGLEEKLFF
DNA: TGTGCCAGCAGCGGAGGGACAGGGTTAGAGGAAAAACTGTTTTTT

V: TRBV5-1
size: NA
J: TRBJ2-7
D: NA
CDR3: CASSLGQDPYEQYF
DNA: TGCGCCAGCAGCTTGGGGCAGGATCCCTACGAGCAGTACTTC

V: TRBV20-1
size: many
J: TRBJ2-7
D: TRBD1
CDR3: CSASRQGATYEQYF
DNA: TGCAGTGCTAGTAGGCAGGGGGCGACCTACGAGCAGTACTTC

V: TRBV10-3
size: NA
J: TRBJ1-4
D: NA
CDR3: CAISPLDRTATNEKLFF
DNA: TGTGCCATCTCCCCGCTTGACAGGACCGCAACTAATGAAAAACTGTTTTTT

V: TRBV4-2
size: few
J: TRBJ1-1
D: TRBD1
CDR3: CASRTDRVRYRNTEAFF
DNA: TGTGCCAGCAGGACGGACAGGGTACGTTATAGGAACACTGAAGCTTTCTTT

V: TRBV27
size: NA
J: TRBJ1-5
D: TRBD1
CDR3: CASRKLGQSSNQPQHF
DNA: TGTGCCAGCAGGAAACTGGGACAGTCTAGCAATCAGCCCCAGCATTTT

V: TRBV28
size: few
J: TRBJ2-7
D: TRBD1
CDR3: CASSWTGGIGEQYF
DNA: TGTGCCAGCAGTTGGACAGGGGGCATAGGGGAGCAGTACTTC

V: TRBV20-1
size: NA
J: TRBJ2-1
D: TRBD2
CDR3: CSAARGGRFNNEQFF
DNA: TGCAGTGCTGCCCGGGGCGGGAGGTTCAACAATGAGCAGTTCTTC

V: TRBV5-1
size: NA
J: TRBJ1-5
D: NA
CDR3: CASSLEVGNQPQHF
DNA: TGCGCCAGCAGCTTGGAAGTGGGGAATCAGCCCCAGCATTTT

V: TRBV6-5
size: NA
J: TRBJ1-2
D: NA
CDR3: CASGRRYDAYGYTF
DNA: TGTGCCAGCGGGCGCCGTTACGATGCCTATGGCTACACCTTC

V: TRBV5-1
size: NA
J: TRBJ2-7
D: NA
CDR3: CASSSWDRSYEQYF
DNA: TGCGCCAGCAGCTCCTGGGACCGCTCCTACGAGCAGTACTTC

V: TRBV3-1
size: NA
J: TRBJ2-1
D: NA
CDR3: CASSQDRKFNEQFF
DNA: TGTGCCAGCAGCCAAGATAGGAAGTTCAATGAGCAGTTCTTC

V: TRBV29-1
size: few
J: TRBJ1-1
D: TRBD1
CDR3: CSVETGVGPEAFF
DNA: TGCAGCGTTGAGACAGGGGTCGGACCTGAAGCTTTCTTT

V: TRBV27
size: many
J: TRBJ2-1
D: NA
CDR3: CASSFLGQGNEQFF
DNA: TGTGCCAGCAGTTTCCTAGGGCAGGGCAATGAGCAGTTCTTC

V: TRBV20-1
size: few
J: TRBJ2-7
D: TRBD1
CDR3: CSARDWDRGPYEQYF
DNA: TGCAGTGCTAGAGACTGGGACAGGGGGCCATACGAGCAGTACTTC

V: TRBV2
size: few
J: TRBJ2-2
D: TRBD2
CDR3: CASSEASTSMSTGELFF
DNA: TGTGCCAGCAGTGAAGCCTCGACTAGCATGAGCACCGGGGAGCTGTTTTTT

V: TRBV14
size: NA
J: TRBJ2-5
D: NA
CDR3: CASSRLTQETQYF
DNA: TGTGCCAGCAGCCGCCTAACACAGGAGACCCAGTACTTC

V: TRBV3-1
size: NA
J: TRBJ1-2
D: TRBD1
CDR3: CASSQGRQGLFTF
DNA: TGTGCCAGCAGCCAGGGGAGACAGGGCCTATTCACCTTC

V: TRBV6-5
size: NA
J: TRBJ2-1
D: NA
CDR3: CASSPTSFDEQFF
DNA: TGTGCCAGCAGTCCGACTAGTTTCGATGAGCAGTTCTTC

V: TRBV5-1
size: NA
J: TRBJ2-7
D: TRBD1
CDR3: CASSLAGTGGTYEQYF
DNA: TGCGCCAGCAGCTTGGCCGGGACAGGGGGAACCTACGAGCAGTACTTC

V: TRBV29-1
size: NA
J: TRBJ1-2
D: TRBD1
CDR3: CSVKPDRGFDYGYTF
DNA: TGCAGCGTTAAGCCTGACAGGGGGTTCGACTATGGCTACACCTTC

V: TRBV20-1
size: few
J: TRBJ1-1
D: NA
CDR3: CSANSPEAFF
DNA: TGCAGTGCCAACAGCCCTGAAGCTTTCTTT

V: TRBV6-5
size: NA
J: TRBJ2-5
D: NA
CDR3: CASRLRGSVVETQYF
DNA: TGTGCCAGCAGGTTACGGGGGTCGGTCGTGGAGACCCAGTACTTC

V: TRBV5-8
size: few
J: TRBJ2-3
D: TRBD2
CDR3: CASSARLAGGQDTQYF
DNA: TGTGCCAGCAGCGCGCGACTAGCGGGAGGGCAAGATACGCAGTATTTT

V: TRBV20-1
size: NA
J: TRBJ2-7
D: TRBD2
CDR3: CSARTILAGAYEQYF
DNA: TGCAGTGCTAGAACGATTTTAGCGGGCGCCTACGAGCAGTACTTC

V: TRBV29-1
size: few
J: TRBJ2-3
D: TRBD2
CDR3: CSVDPGLAGGRSSTDTQYF
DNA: TGCAGCGTAGATCCGGGACTAGCGGGGGGTCGGTCTAGCACAGATACGCAGTATTTT

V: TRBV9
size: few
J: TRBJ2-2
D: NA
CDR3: CASSVHTSGELFF
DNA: TGTGCCAGCAGCGTACATACGTCCGGGGAGCTGTTTTTT

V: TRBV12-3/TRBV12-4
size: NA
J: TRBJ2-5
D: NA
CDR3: CASRQMKETQYF
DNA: TGTGCCAGCAGGCAGATGAAAGAGACCCAGTACTTC